Listed here are 14 T cell receptor beta chains from one sample, sequenced in a study of vaccination effects on CD4 cells after COVID-19. TCRdb keeps only in-frame clones here, not all; method: immunoSEQ multiplex PCR. The data show 30,000 to 40,000 clones, with approximately 82% seen just once and around 2% held by the top ten. Sequencing followed a ViraFEST assay step that expanded antigen-specific CD4+ T cells with viral peptide pools. Cells that had been cultured for approximately eleven days were the source of isolated CD4+ T cells. The vaccine given was either BNT162b2 or mRNA-1273, in two doses. These TCRs are of unknown antigen specificity. The sequences come from CD4+ T cells from PBMCs cultured with HCoV-NL63 spike peptides, collected after COVID-19 vaccination. The receptors originated from a human donor who received a COVID-19 vaccine. Some clones in this sample may be carry-over from other donors' samples.

V gene TRBV7-2 combines with J gene TRBJ2-1; 10 bases agree with TRBD2. J was trimmed by 7 bases and V by 5 bases; bases with no gene match: 11. Germline CDR1 and CDR2: SGHTA and FQGNSA. CDR3 length: 16 residues. The CDR3 reads CASSVRLAGGLNEQFF. For the CDR3, the DNA is TGTGCCAGCAGCGTGCGACTAGCGGGTGGTCTGAATGAGCAGTTCTTC.

The J gene is TRBJ1-6, the V gene TRBV5-6; 10 nucleotides match TRBD1. The CDR3 contains 16 residues. Germline V gene data show CDR1 as SGHDT and CDR2 as YYEEEE. Trimming removed 4 bases from V and 7 bases from J; junction bases left unmatched: 8. CDR3 nucleotides: TGTGCCAGCAGCAGCCGGGACAGGGGTAGAAATTCACCCCTCCACTTT. It encodes CASSSRDRGRNSPLHF.

This clone was seen just once. The rearrangement joins TRBV4-2 to TRBJ2-5, with D perhaps given as TRBD1 or TRBD2 (5 bases each). Trimming pared 1 base from V and 3 bases from J, leaving 9 bases between. CDR1 is LGHNA, CDR2 YNFKEQ, per germline. This CDR3 has 14 residues. The CDR3 loop reads CASSQGGTEETQYF. In DNA, the CDR3 is TGTGCCAGCAGCCAAGGGGGGACGGAAGAGACCCAGTACTTC.

This clone appeared a few times. The chain carries TRBV2 and TRBJ1-5, with D uncertain. Germline lookup yields CDR1 SNHLY and CDR2 FYNNEI. Trimming took off 4 bases at V and 2 bases at J, with 18 bases between the two ends. There are 17 residues in the CDR3. CDR3 protein: CASSVIMGGGGNQPQHF. CDR3 in DNA: TGTGCCAGCAGTGTTATCATGGGAGGCGGTGGCAATCAGCCCCAGCATTTT.

The chain combines TRBV30 with TRBJ1-1; 7 bases match TRBD1. Per germline, CDR1 GTSNPN and CDR2 SVGIG (reference sequence). The CDR3 extends over 14 amino acids. Losses at the gene ends were 1 base for V and 6 bases for J; bases not matched to a gene: 8. Here the CDR3 DNA reads TGTGCCTGGAGTGATGGAGACAGGGTGCCTGAAGCTTTCTTT. Residues: CAWSDGDRVPEAFF. Variable domain in full (rest from reference TRBV30 and TRBJ1-1): SQTIHQWPATLVQPVGSPLSLECTVEGTSNPNLYWYRQAAGRGLQLLFYSVGIGQISSEVPQNLSASRPQDRQFILSSKKLLLSDSGFYLCAWSDGDRVPEAFFGQGTRLTVV.

About this clone itself: The same CDR3 also results from other DNA sequences found in this sample. The chain uses TRBV2 and TRBJ2-3, with D hard to call. Trimming removed 6 bases from V and 0 bases from J, with 4 bases in between. CDR1 SNHLY and CDR2 FYNNEI come from the germline V gene. CDR3 length equals 12 residues. CDR3 nucleotide sequence: TGTGCCAGCAGCCCAAGCACAGATACGCAGTATTTT. Translated, it gives CASSPSTDTQYF. Using reference TRBV2 and TRBJ2-3 for the parts outside the CDR3, the full variable domain is EPEVTQTPSHQVTQMGQEVILRCVPISNHLYFYWYRQILGQKVEFLVSFYNNEISEKSEIFDDQFSVERPDGSNFTLKIRSTKLEDSAMYFCASSPSTDTQYFGPGTRLTVL.

The chain recombines TRBV28 with TRBJ1-1, with a possible D match to TRBD1 (5 bases). This CDR3 contains 16 residues. Germline V gene lookup returns CDR1 MDHEN and CDR2 SYDVKM. The V and J ends lost 5 bases and 3 bases respectively, with 19 bases between them. For the CDR3, the DNA is TGTGCCAGCAGTCTCCGTGTGATCGTGGGGCACACTGAAGCTTTCTTT. Protein product: CASSLRVIVGHTEAFF.

The genes are TRBV3-1 (or the pseudogene TRBV3-2) and TRBJ2-3, with D maybe TRBD2 (7 bases). Germline V gives CDR1 LGHDT, CDR2 YNNKEL (reference sequence). The CDR3 sequence is 18 residues long. Between the trimmed V and J ends, which lost 3 bases and 0 bases, there was a span of 19 bases. CDR3 sequence reads: CASSHPGHAGASTDTQYF. CDR3 DNA sequence: TGTGCCAGCAGCCACCCCGGTCATGCGGGGGCTAGCACAGATACGCAGTATTTT.

This chain joins TRBV28 and TRBJ2-3; possibly TRBD1 or TRBD2 for D (5 bases each). This CDR3 spans 17 amino acids. Trimming stripped 3 bases from V and 1 base from J, with 17 bases between. Germline CDR1 and CDR2: MDHEN and SYDVKM. In DNA form, the CDR3 reads TGTGCCAGCAGTTTTACGGGGCAAGGCAGACGCACAGATACGCAGTATTTT. The encoded protein is CASSFTGQGRRTDTQYF.

This chain links TRBV5-1 with TRBJ1-4; 7 bases align to TRBD1. Looked up from germline, CDR1 is SGHRS and CDR2 is YFSETQ. CDR3 length equals 14 residues. V lost 4 bases, J lost 8 bases, and 8 bases stayed unmatched. The CDR3 DNA reads TGCGCCAGCAGCCCGGGACAGATCCCCGAAAAACTGTTTTTT. Residues: CASSPGQIPEKLFF. The full variable domain, with the rest looked up from reference TRBV5-1 and TRBJ1-4, is KAGVTQTPRYLIKTRGQQVTLSCSPISGHRSVSWYQQTPGQGLQFLFEYFSETQRNKGNFPGRFSGRQFSNSRSEMNVSTLELGDSALYLCASSPGQIPEKLFFGSGTQLSVL.

The rearrangement uses TRBV3-1 (or the pseudogene TRBV3-2) and TRBJ2-3; D is possibly TRBD2 (5 bases). Trimming cost V 3 bases and J 0 bases, with 13 bases left between them. This CDR3 has 16 amino acids. Per the germline V gene, CDR1 is LGHDT and CDR2 is YNNKEL (reference sequence). Here the CDR3 reads CASSHRERASTDTQYF. CDR3 nucleotides: TGTGCCAGCAGCCATCGGGAACGAGCGAGCACAGATACGCAGTATTTT.

The genes are TRBV2 and TRBJ1-1, with D unresolved. V was pared by 7 bases and J by 1 base, with 7 bases between. The CDR3 contains 12 residues. Germline-derived CDR1 and CDR2 are SNHLY and FYNNEI. This CDR3 is CASTGENTEAFF. The DNA of the CDR3 is TGTGCCAGCACGGGCGAGAACACTGAAGCTTTCTTT.

The chain recombines TRBV5-4 with TRBJ1-3; a possible D gene is TRBD1 (5 bases). The CDR3 runs to 15 residues. V lost 0 bases and J lost 2, with 9 bases in between. In germline, CDR1 is SGHNT, CDR2 YYREEE (reference sequence). For the CDR3, the DNA is TGTGCCAGCAGCTTGGATCCGGGGCCTGGAAACACCATATATTTT. Translating it yields CASSLDPGPGNTIYF.

J is TRBJ2-1 and V is TRBV6-5, with TRBD2 matching over 12 bases. After removal of 6 bases from V and 3 bases from J, the junction contained 3 bases not matched to a gene. The germline V gene encodes CDR1 MNHEY and CDR2 SVGAGI. This CDR3 region has 15 residues. DNA for the CDR3: TGTGCCAGCAGACTAGCGGGGGGATACTACAATGAGCAGTTCTTC. Translated: CASRLAGGYYNEQFF.